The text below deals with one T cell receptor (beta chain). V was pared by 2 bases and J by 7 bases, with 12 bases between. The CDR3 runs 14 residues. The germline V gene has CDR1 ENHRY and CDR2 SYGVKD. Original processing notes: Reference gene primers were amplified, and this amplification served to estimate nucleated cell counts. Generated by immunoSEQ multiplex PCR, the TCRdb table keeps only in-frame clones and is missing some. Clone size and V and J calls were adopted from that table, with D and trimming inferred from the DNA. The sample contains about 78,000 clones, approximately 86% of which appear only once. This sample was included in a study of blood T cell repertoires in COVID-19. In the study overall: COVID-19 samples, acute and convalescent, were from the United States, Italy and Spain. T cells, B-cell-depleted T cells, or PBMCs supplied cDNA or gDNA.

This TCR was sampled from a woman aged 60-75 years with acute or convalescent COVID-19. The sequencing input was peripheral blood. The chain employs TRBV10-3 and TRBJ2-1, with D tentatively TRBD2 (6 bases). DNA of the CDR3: TGTGCCATCAGTGAGGATGGGGGGAGGAATGAGCAGTTCTTC. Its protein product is CAISEDGGRNEQFF.